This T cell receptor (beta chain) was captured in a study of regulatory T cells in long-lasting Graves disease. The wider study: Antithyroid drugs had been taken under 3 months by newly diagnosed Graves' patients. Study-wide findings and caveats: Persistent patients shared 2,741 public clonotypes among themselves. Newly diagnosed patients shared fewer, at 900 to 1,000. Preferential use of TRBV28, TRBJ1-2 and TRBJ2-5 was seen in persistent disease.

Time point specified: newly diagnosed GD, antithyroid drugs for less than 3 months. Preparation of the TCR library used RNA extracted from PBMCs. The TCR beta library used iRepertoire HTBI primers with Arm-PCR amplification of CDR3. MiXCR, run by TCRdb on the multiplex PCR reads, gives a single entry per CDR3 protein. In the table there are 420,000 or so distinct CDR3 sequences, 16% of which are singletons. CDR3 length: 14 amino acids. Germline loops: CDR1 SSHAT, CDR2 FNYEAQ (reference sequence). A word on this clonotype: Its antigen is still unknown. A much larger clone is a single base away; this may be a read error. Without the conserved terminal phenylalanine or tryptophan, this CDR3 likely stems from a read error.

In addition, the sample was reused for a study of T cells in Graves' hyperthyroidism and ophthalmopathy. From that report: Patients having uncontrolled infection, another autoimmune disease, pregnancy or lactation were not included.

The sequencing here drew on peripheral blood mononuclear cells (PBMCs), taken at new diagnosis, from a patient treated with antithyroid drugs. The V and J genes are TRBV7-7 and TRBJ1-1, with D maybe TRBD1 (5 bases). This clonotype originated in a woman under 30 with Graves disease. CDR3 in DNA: TGTGCTAGCAGCTTCAGGGTTTTGATCACTGAAGCTTTCCTT. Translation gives CASSFRVLITEAFL.